The rows below give T cell receptor beta chains drawn from one sample of a study of OX40 agonist ivuxolimab in advanced cancers. Assay: immunoSEQ multiplex PCR; the TCRdb copy retains only in-frame clones and omits some. The sample shows about 61,000 clones, approximately 86% of them seen only once. The sample here was CD4+ or CD8+ T cells sorted from blood, taken in a trial of the OX40 agonist ivuxolimab. The receptor set was obtained from an adult with an advanced solid tumor such as melanoma, head and neck, liver or kidney cancer. Both conserved end residues are part of each CDR3. A D gene is named only where the DNA matches it firmly. Not every row has a clone size; where given, it reads once, few, many or a size class.

12,-,-,TRBV6-5,TRBJ2-1,CASSRRGDEQFF,TGTGCCAGCAGTCGAAGGGGGGATGAGCAGTTCTTC
16,-,-,TRBV5-1,TRBJ1-2,CASSSQGHGPRYGYTF,TGCGCCAGCAGCTCCCAAGGACACGGGCCTAGGTATGGCTACACCTTC
13,-,-,TRBV5-1,TRBJ2-7,CASTGQLGMEQYF,TGCGCCAGCACCGGACAGTTGGGGATGGAGCAGTACTTC
15,-,once,TRBV7-7,TRBJ1-3,CASSPSGASGNTIYF,TGTGCCAGCAGCCCCTCCGGAGCCTCTGGAAACACCATATATTTT
17,TRBD2,-,TRBV5-6,TRBJ2-1,CASSLDSSGTFYNEQFF,TGTGCCAGCAGCTTGGATAGTAGCGGGACTTTCTATAATGAGCAGTTCTTC
12,-,few,TRBV29-1,TRBJ1-2,CSVESGQPGYTF,TGCAGCGTTGAGTCGGGGCAGCCCGGCTACACCTTC
15,-,-,TRBV19,TRBJ2-2,CASSPVQGNTGELFF,TGTGCCAGTAGTCCTGTCCAGGGGAACACCGGGGAGCTGTTTTTT
14,-,-,TRBV29-1,TRBJ1-1,CSVQGHTTFSEAFF,TGCAGCGTTCAGGGTCACACGACATTCAGTGAAGCTTTCTTT
16,TRBD2,-,TRBV2,TRBJ2-7,CASSEARASGTYEQYF,TGTGCCAGCAGTGAAGCGCGGGCTAGCGGGACCTACGAGCAGTACTTC
13,-,-,TRBV18,TRBJ1-1,CASSLSPNTEAFF,TGTGCCAGCTCACTTAGTCCAAACACTGAAGCTTTCTTT
16,-,-,TRBV6-1,TRBJ2-7,CASSEPVMGQPYEQYF,TGTGCCAGCAGTGAACCAGTCATGGGACAACCCTACGAGCAGTACTTC
16,TRBD2,-,TRBV5-1,TRBJ2-7,CASSQGSGGTLYEQYF,TGCGCCAGCAGCCAGGGGAGCGGGGGGACCCTCTACGAGCAGTACTTC
14,-,-,TRBV2,TRBJ1-5,CASSGQDRNQPQHF,TGTGCCAGCAGTGGACAGGATCGCAATCAGCCCCAGCATTTT
14,TRBD2,-,TRBV7-2,TRBJ2-7,CASSPGLAGGEQYF,TGTGCCAGCAGCCCCGGACTAGCGGGGGGCGAGCAGTACTTC
11,-,few,TRBV20-1,TRBJ1-1,CSARGLSEAFF,TGCAGTGCTAGAGGCCTGAGTGAAGCTTTCTTT
13,TRBD1,-,TRBV10-3,TRBJ1-2,CASRGTGGYGYTF,TGTGCCAGCAGGGGCACAGGGGGCTATGGCTACACCTTC
15,-,-,TRBV4-1,TRBJ1-1,CASSQEGGAGTEAFF,TGCGCCAGCAGCCAAGAAGGGGGGGCAGGTACTGAAGCTTTCTTT
14,TRBD2,once,TRBV6-6,TRBJ2-5,CASSPPGLAETQYF,TGTGCCAGCAGTCCACCGGGACTAGCGGAGACCCAGTACTTC
15,-,few,TRBV7-2,TRBJ1-5,CASSLQGLSNQPQHF,TGTGCCAGCAGCCTTCAGGGGTTGAGCAATCAGCCCCAGCATTTT
15,-,-,TRBV5-1,TRBJ2-3,CASSLTAGTTDTQYF,TGCGCCAGCAGCTTAACTGCGGGTACCACAGATACGCAGTATTTT
17,TRBD2,few,TRBV7-2,TRBJ2-5,CASSLVGGGAGQETQYF,TGTGCCAGCAGCTTAGTGGGCGGGGGGGCCGGCCAAGAGACCCAGTACTTC
14,-,-,TRBV10-3,TRBJ2-3,CAIKASEGSDTQYF,TGTGCCATCAAGGCTAGCGAGGGCTCAGATACGCAGTATTTT
12,-,-,TRBV5-5,TRBJ1-4,CASSLSLEKLFF,TGTGCCAGCAGCTTGTCTCTTGAAAAACTGTTTTTT
16,-,-,TRBV5-1,TRBJ2-2,CASSLVAGMDTGELFF,TGCGCCAGCAGCTTGGTTGCGGGCATGGACACCGGGGAGCTGTTTTTT
15,-,-,TRBV29-1,TRBJ1-1,CSVGGTSQGNTEAFF,TGCAGCGTGGGAGGGACGTCCCAGGGGAACACTGAAGCTTTCTTT
15,-,-,TRBV19,TRBJ1-4,CASRTQGSTNEKLFF,TGTGCCAGTAGAACACAGGGTTCAACTAATGAAAAACTGTTTTTT
21,TRBD1,-,TRBV28,TRBJ2-7,CASSFGAAQGTGGLLKREQYF,TGTGCCAGCAGTTTTGGGGCGGCACAGGGGACCGGCGGGCTCCTAAAGAGGGAGCAGTACTTC
16,-,-,TRBV18,TRBJ2-1,CASSPGVRAGYNEQFF,TGTGCCAGCTCACCAGGTGTCAGGGCGGGCTACAATGAGCAGTTCTTC
15,TRBD2,-,TRBV18,TRBJ2-5,CASSPGTSGRETQYF,TGTGCCAGCTCACCCGGGACTAGCGGGAGAGAGACCCAGTACTTC
15,-,-,TRBV28,TRBJ1-1,CASSPRSQGRTEAFF,TGTGCCAGCAGTCCAAGGAGCCAGGGGCGGACTGAAGCTTTCTTT
16,TRBD1,-,TRBV11-2,TRBJ2-7,CASSPHVGTVSYEQYF,TGTGCCAGCAGCCCCCATGTAGGGACAGTTTCCTACGAGCAGTACTTC
15,-,few,TRBV6-1,TRBJ2-1,CASSEYYGSVNEQFF,TGTGCCAGCAGTGAATATTACGGGAGCGTCAATGAGCAGTTCTTC
12,-,-,TRBV28,TRBJ1-1,CASSLWGSEAFF,TGTGCCAGCAGTTTATGGGGTTCTGAAGCTTTCTTT
15,-,-,TRBV2,TRBJ2-7,CASSSRDTSSYEQYF,TGTGCCAGCAGTAGCCGGGACACATCATCCTACGAGCAGTACTTC
19,-,-,TRBV13,TRBJ2-2,CASSLSIEVGRANTGELFF,TGTGCCAGCAGCTTAAGTATCGAAGTGGGACGGGCGAACACCGGGGAGCTGTTTTTT
16,-,once,TRBV11-2,TRBJ2-3,CASSWLAGRETDTQYF,TGTGCCAGCAGCTGGCTTGCGGGAAGGGAAACAGATACGCAGTATTTT
17,TRBD2,-,TRBV6-1,TRBJ2-1,CASSEFLSGGNYNEQFF,TGTGCCAGCAGTGAATTCTTGAGCGGGGGAAACTACAATGAGCAGTTCTTC